The 27 T cell receptor beta chains listed next were all sequenced from one sample in a study of T cells in Graves' hyperthyroidism and ophthalmopathy. Authors of the study amplified TCR beta CDR3 regions from RNA transcripts. HTBI primers drove first-round RT-PCR of the TCR CDR3. TCRdb reanalysed the multiplex PCR reads using MiXCR and keeps one entry per CDR3 protein. The sample holds around 340,000 distinct CDR3 sequences, approximately 15% seen once. Material: blood. The receptors were sampled from a woman in her 30s with Graves' hyperthyroidism.

This clonotype was counted many times. V usage is TRBV28 and J usage is TRBJ2-1; no clear D. The CDR3 sequence is 12 residues long. The germline V gene encodes CDR1 MDHEN and CDR2 SYDVKM. V lost 5 bases, J lost 3 bases, and 5 bases lay in between. The CDR3 coding sequence is TGTGCCAGCAGTAAACACTACAATGAGCAGTTCTTC. Translating gives CASSKHYNEQFF.

The sample holds one count of this clonotype. It may be a read error: a sequence one base away is much more abundant. Since no conserved phenylalanine or tryptophan closes the CDR3, a read error is the likely cause. The gene calls are TRBV20-1 and TRBJ2-7; 9 bases map to TRBD2. The CDR3 is made up of 13 amino acids. The germline V gene has CDR1 DFQATT and CDR2 SNEGSKA (reference sequence). The CDR3 sequence is CCGGGGPNNEQYL. CDR3 sequence (DNA): TGCTGCGGGGGGGGGGGACCGAATAACGAGCAGTACCTC.

This clonotype was found many times. This chain links TRBV7-2 with TRBJ2-5; D remains unclear. V lost 5 bases and J 0 bases, leaving 16 bases between the germline ends. Germline CDR1 reads SGHTA; CDR2 reads FQGNSA. The CDR3 is made up of 16 amino acids. CDR3 bases: TGTGCCAGCAGCCCCCGTGGGGTGGGAAACCAAGAGACCCAGTACTTC. Residues: CASSPRGVGNQETQYF.

CDR3 loop: CATSSPGKGAGAAKNIQYF. The CDR3 nucleotides read TGTGCCACCAGCAGCCCTGGGAAAGGCGCGGGAGCAGCCAAAAACATTCAGTACTTC. The chain joins TRBV15 to TRBJ2-4; 7 bases agree with TRBD2. The CDR3 covers 19 residues. From germline, CDR1 is LNHNV and CDR2 YYDKDF (reference sequence). Unmatched junction bases numbered 14, after V lost 3 bases and J lost 0 bases.

The chain links TRBV6-6 to TRBJ2-1; tentative D call: TRBD1 (6 bases). CDR3 length: 16 residues. V lost 2 bases, J lost 0 bases, and 11 bases lay in between. Germline V CDR1 and CDR2: MNHNY, SVGAGI (reference sequence). For the CDR3, the DNA is TGTGCCAGCAGTTACGGGGGCGGTAGCTCCTACAATGAGCAGTTCTTC. This gives the protein CASSYGGGSSYNEQFF.

The genes are TRBV20-1 and TRBJ2-7; D may be TRBD1 (6 bases). Germline CDR1 and CDR2: DFQATT and SNEGSKA (reference sequence). The CDR3 totals 14 residues. Trimming pared 6 bases from V and 0 bases from J, leaving 15 bases between. CDR3 nucleotides: TGCAGTGCAGTTAGACAGGCCAGCTCCTACGAGCAGTACTTC. Its translation is CSAVRQASSYEQYF.

At least ten counts were recorded for this clonotype. The J gene is TRBJ2-7, the V gene TRBV28; D may be TRBD2 (6 bases). Trimming cost V 9 bases and J 4 bases, with 19 bases left between them. Germline CDR1 MDHEN, CDR2 SYDVKM. CDR3 size: 14 residues. CDR3 nucleotides: TGTGCCAGTCACCCCGGCGGGACGTTTTACGAGCAGTACTTC. Its translation is CASHPGGTFYEQYF. Drawing the rest from reference TRBV28 and TRBJ2-7, the complete variable domain is DVKVTQSSRYLVKRTGEKVFLECVQDMDHENMFWYRQDPGLGLRLIYFSYDVKMKEKGDIPEGYSVSREKKERFSLILESASTNQTSMYLCASHPGGTFYEQYFGPGTRLTVT.

This clonotype was detected a few times. The chain recombines TRBV9 with TRBJ1-4; D is perhaps TRBD1 (6 bases). Germline-derived CDR1 and CDR2 are SGDLS and YYNGEE. CDR3 length: 15 amino acids. Trimming left V 2 bases short and J 8 bases short, with 16 bases between. The CDR3 sequence is CASSVLPGAPEKLFF. DNA of the CDR3: TGTGCCAGCAGCGTCCTTCCGGGGGCGCCGGAAAAACTGTTTTTT. The full variable domain, completed using reference TRBV9 and TRBJ1-4, is DSGVTQTPKHLITATGQRVTLRCSPRSGDLSVYWYQQSLDQGLQFLIQYYNGEERAKGNILERFSAQQFPDLHSELNLSSLELGDSALYFCASSVLPGAPEKLFFGSGTQLSVL.

In this sample, this clonotype turned up many times. The chain links TRBV28 to TRBJ2-7, with TRBD2 matching 8 bases. The CDR3 extends over 14 amino acids. Germline V gene sequence: CDR1 MDHEN, CDR2 SYDVKM. V lost 3 bases, J lost 5 bases, and 6 bases stayed unmatched. The CDR3 reads CASSFRREVDEQYF. CDR3 sequence (DNA): TGTGCCAGCAGTTTTCGGCGGGAGGTCGACGAGCAGTACTTC.

The chain recombines TRBV7-6 with TRBJ2-1; D unclear. Germline CDR1 reads SGHVS; CDR2 reads FNYEAQ. The V end was cut by 5 bases, the J end by 6 bases, with 8 bases between. The CDR3 is 12 residues long. The CDR3 loop reads CASSAYGNEQFF. The CDR3 nucleotides read TGTGCCAGCAGCGCTTACGGCAATGAGCAGTTCTTC.

This clonotype was counted ten times or more. The chain carries TRBV11-2 and TRBJ2-1; D gene unclear. Trimming took off 1 base at V and 5 bases at J, with 6 bases between the two ends. The CDR3 has 13 residues. CDR1 and CDR2 (germline): SGHAT, FQNNGV. The CDR3 region is CASSLVTNNEQFF. The CDR3 DNA sequence: TGTGCCAGCAGCTTAGTCACTAACAATGAGCAGTTCTTC.

The chain couples TRBV5-8 to TRBJ2-1; 9 bases align to TRBD2. The V segment lost 2 bases and the J segment 6 bases; nucleotides outside the gene matches: 6. This CDR3 region has 15 residues. From germline, CDR1 is SGHTS and CDR2 YDEGEE. CDR3 sequence: CASSLRREGLNEQFF. The CDR3, as DNA: TGTGCCAGCAGCTTACGGCGGGAGGGCCTCAATGAGCAGTTCTTC.

In its sample, this clonotype was seen a few times. The V gene is TRBV30, the J gene TRBJ2-1; 9 bases align to TRBD2. The germline V gene encodes CDR1 GTSNPN and CDR2 SVGIG (reference sequence). This CDR3 has 17 residues. V trimming: 3 bases; J trimming: 2 bases; junction bases outside the gene matches: 11. CDR3 residues: CAWREKKAGGAYNEQFF. The CDR3 bases are TGTGCCTGGAGAGAAAAAAAAGCGGGAGGCGCCTACAATGAGCAGTTCTTC.

This clonotype was counted many times. The genes are TRBV7-2 and TRBJ2-3; D uncertain. This CDR3 region has 13 residues. The V and J ends lost 1 base and 4 bases respectively, with 6 bases between them. Germline CDR1 SGHTA, CDR2 FQGNSA. CDR3 sequence (DNA): TGTGCCAGCAGCTTAGATTTCGCAGATACGCAGTATTTT. Its protein product is CASSLDFADTQYF.

The chain is built from TRBV14 and TRBJ1-2; D unresolved. This CDR3 comprises 15 residues. The ends were cut back, 4 bases at V and 8 bases at J, with 20 bases in the middle. Germline lookup yields CDR1 SGHDN and CDR2 FVKESK. CDR3 sequence reads: CASSPISSGGRGYTF. The CDR3, as DNA: TGTGCCAGCAGCCCCATCTCCTCAGGTGGGAGAGGCTACACCTTC.

The sample holds a few counts of this clonotype. V usage is TRBV20-1 and J usage is TRBJ1-5; D gene uncertain. Per germline, CDR1 DFQATT and CDR2 SNEGSKA (reference sequence). The CDR3 has 16 residues. V was cut by 0 bases and J by 1 base, with 13 bases left in between. CDR3 coding DNA: TGCAGTGCTAGAGATCCTAGCTGGGAGAGCAATCAGCCCCAGCATTTT. It specifies CSARDPSWESNQPQHF.

This clonotype was found many times. V usage is TRBV2 and J usage is TRBJ2-7; possibly TRBD1 for D (6 bases). V was shortened by 8 bases and J by 0 bases, with 11 bases between the two germline ends. Germline lookup yields CDR1 SNHLY and CDR2 FYNNEI. This CDR3 has 13 residues. The CDR3 DNA reads TGTGCCAGCCGACAGGAGAGCTCCTACGAGCAGTACTTC. It encodes CASRQESSYEQYF.

The chain carries TRBV24-1 and TRBJ2-1; the match to TRBD2 covers 9 bases. The germline V gene encodes CDR1 KGHDR and CDR2 SFDVKD. The CDR3 spans 13 residues. V shed 9 bases and J 6 bases; nucleotides not matched to a gene: 5. The CDR3 sequence is CATRSGRFNEQFF. CDR3 nucleotides: TGTGCCACCCGTAGCGGGAGATTCAATGAGCAGTTCTTC.

This clonotype was observed at least ten times. The CDR3 nucleotides are TGTGCCAGCAGCTTCGAGCGGGAGAGGGATGAGCAGTTCTTC. Its translation is CASSFERERDEQFF. The chain carries TRBV7-8 and TRBJ2-1; 8 nucleotides align to TRBD2. There are 14 residues in the CDR3. In germline, CDR1 is SGHVS, CDR2 FQNEAQ. The J segment lost 8 bases and the V segment lost 3 bases, leaving 6 bases of the junction unmatched.

This clonotype was counted between two and nine times. V and J are TRBV7-2 and TRBJ2-3; 8 positions match TRBD2. J was trimmed by 4 bases and V by 1 base; bases with no gene match: 13. The CDR3 totals 18 residues. Germline loops: CDR1 SGHTA, CDR2 FQGNSA. CDR3 sequence: CASSLGSLGSGVADTQYF. As DNA, the CDR3 is TGTGCCAGCAGCTTAGGCTCTCTGGGTAGCGGGGTGGCAGATACGCAGTATTTT. The full variable domain, rest sourced from reference TRBV7-2 and TRBJ2-3, is GAGVSQSPSNKVTEKGKDVELRCDPISGHTALYWYRQSLGQGLEFLIYFQGNSAPDKSGLPSDRFSAERTGGSVSTLTIQRTQQEDSAVYLCASSLGSLGSGVADTQYFGPGTRLTVL.

J is TRBJ2-7 and V is TRBV3-1; a weak D match, TRBD1 (6 bases). The CDR3 is made up of 14 amino acids. The V end lost 4 bases, the J end lost 3 bases, and 13 bases lay between the germline ends. Germline V CDR1 and CDR2: LGHDT, YNNKEL (reference sequence). CDR3 nucleotide sequence: TGTGCCAGCAGCCTGAACAGGGAAGGCTACGAGCAGTACTTC. Translated, it gives CASSLNREGYEQYF.

This clonotype came up many times. The V and J genes are TRBV7-9 and TRBJ2-7, with 8 bases aligning to TRBD1. With 5 bases clipped from V and 0 bases from J, the junction kept 12 bases outside the gene matches. The V gene's germline CDR1 is SEHNR and CDR2 FQNEAQ (reference sequence). There are 17 residues in the CDR3. CDR3 DNA: TGTGCCAGCAGCCCAGGGCGTAGACAGGGGATCTCCTACGAGCAGTACTTC. It specifies CASSPGRRQGISYEQYF.

This clonotype was counted only a few times. J is TRBJ2-3 and V is TRBV13; TRBD2 aligns across 9 bases. The CDR3 length is 17 residues. Germline V gene sequence: CDR1 PRHDT, CDR2 FYEKMQ (reference sequence). The V and J ends lost 5 bases and 6 bases, in that order; junction bases with no gene match: 15. The CDR3 nucleotides are TGTGCCAGCAGCATCGCAAAGGGTGGGACTAGCCGCGATACGCAGTATTTT. This translates into CASSIAKGGTSRDTQYF. Looking up the rest from reference TRBV13 and TRBJ2-3 gives the full variable domain: AAGVIQSPRHLIKEKRETATLKCYPIPRHDTVYWYQQGPGQDPQFLISFYEKMQSDKGSIPDRFSAQQFSDYHSELNMSSLELGDSALYFCASSIAKGGTSRDTQYFGPGTRLTVL.

V gene TRBV5-6 combines with J gene TRBJ2-1, with 8 bases identical to TRBD1. After removal of 4 bases from V and 4 bases from J, the junction contained 7 bases not matched to a gene. CDR3 size: 15 residues. Germline-derived CDR1 and CDR2 are SGHDT and YYEEEE. DNA for the CDR3: TGTGCCAGCAGCCTACCGACAGGGGTATACAATGAGCAGTTCTTC. Amino acids: CASSLPTGVYNEQFF.

At least ten counts were recorded for this clonotype. This sequence joins TRBV11-2 and TRBJ2-7; D gene uncertain. The CDR3 sequence is 12 residues long. CDR1 is SGHAT and CDR2 is FQNNGV in the germline V gene. V was cut by 6 bases and J by 3 bases, with 9 bases left in between. CDR3 region: CASRRANYEQYF. The CDR3, as DNA: TGTGCCAGCAGGCGAGCTAACTACGAGCAGTACTTC. Full variable domain (remainder filled in from reference TRBV11-2 and TRBJ2-7): EAGVAQSPRYKIIEKRQSVAFWCNPISGHATLYWYQQILGQGPKLLIQFQNNGVVDDSQLPKDRFSAERLKGVDSTLKIQPAKLEDSAVYLCASRRANYEQYFGPGTRLTVT.

There are a few counts of this clonotype. The V and J genes are TRBV11-1 and TRBJ2-4; 13 nucleotides align to TRBD2. Looked up from germline, CDR1 is SGHAT and CDR2 is FQDESV (reference sequence). V lost 5 bases and J lost 8; bases outside the gene matches: 9. The CDR3 is 16 amino acids. The CDR3 DNA is TGTGCCAGCAGCCAGCCGGGACTAGCGGGGCCTTACATTCAGTACTTC. It codes for CASSQPGLAGPYIQYF.

This clonotype showed up many times. The chain is built from TRBV7-2 and TRBJ2-2, with 11 bases identical to TRBD2. CDR1 is SGHTA and CDR2 is FQGNSA in the germline V gene. J was trimmed by 6 bases and V by 3 bases; bases with no gene match: 9. The CDR3 length is 17 residues. The CDR3 region has the DNA TGTGCCAGCAGCTTTGATAGCGGGAGGGCCCAGGCCGGGGAGCTGTTTTTT. It yields the protein CASSFDSGRAQAGELFF.